One and the same sample provided the 4 T cell receptor beta chains below, sequenced in a study of blood T cell repertoires in COVID-19. The repertoire was sequenced with immunoSEQ multiplex PCR; TCRdb's copy has only in-frame clones and lacks some. The sample comprises 300,000 to 400,000 clones, more than 70% of which are singletons, and under 2% rests with the top ten. Sequencing input: peripheral blood. These TCRs come from a woman between 25 and 40 years old with COVID-19, enrolled during active disease.

The rearrangement joins TRBV18 to TRBJ1-1; D ambiguous. The CDR3 runs to 11 residues. Trimming took 6 bases from V and 7 from J, leaving 9 bases between them. From germline, CDR1 is KGHSH and CDR2 LQKENI. The DNA for the CDR3 is TGTGCCAGCTCGGGAGAACGTGAAGCTTTCTTT. It codes for CASSGEREAFF.

This sequence joins TRBV12-1 and TRBJ2-1; the DNA was not compared with TRBD2, the D call given in the table. TRBV12-1 is reported as a pseudogene. The CDR3 has 14 residues. CDR3 region: CASDLSGVHNEQFF. CDR3 bases: TGTGCCAGTGACCTTAGCGGGGTTCACAATGAGCAGTTCTTC.

The CDR3: CASSQLGQGNEKLFF. DNA of the CDR3: TGCGCCAGCAGCCAACTGGGACAGGGAAATGAAAAACTGTTTTTT. The V gene is TRBV4-1, the J gene TRBJ1-4; TRBD1 matches 9 bases. Germline CDR1 MGHRA, CDR2 YSYEKL. Germline trimming cut 2 bases from V and 5 bases from J; bases unmatched to any gene: 3. CDR3 length: 15 amino acids.

The chain joins TRBV7-6 to TRBJ1-3; no definite D call. Germline CDR1 reads SGHVS; CDR2 reads FNYEAQ. V lost 6 bases and J 0 bases, leaving 18 bases between the germline ends. CDR3 length equals 17 residues. The CDR3 region is CASSSRDTLNSGNTIYF. In nucleotides, the CDR3 is TGTGCCAGCAGTAGTCGGGATACTCTGAACTCTGGAAACACCATATATTTT.